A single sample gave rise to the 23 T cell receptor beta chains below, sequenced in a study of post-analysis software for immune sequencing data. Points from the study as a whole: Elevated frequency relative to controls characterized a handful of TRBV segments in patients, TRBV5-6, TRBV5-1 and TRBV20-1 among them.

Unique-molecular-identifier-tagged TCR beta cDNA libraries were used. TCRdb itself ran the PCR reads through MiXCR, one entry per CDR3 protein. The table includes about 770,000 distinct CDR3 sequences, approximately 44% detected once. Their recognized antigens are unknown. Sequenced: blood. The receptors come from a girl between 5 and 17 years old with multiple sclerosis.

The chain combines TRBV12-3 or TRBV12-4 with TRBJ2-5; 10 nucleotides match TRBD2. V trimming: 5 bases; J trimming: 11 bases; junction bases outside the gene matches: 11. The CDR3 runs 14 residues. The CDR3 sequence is CASSKAGGRREQYF. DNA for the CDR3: TGTGCCAGCAGTAAAGCGGGAGGGAGGAGAGAGCAGTACTTC.

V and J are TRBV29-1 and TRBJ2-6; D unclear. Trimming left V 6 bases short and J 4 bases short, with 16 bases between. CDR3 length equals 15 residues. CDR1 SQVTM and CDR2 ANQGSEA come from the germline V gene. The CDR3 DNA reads TGCAGCGTCCGGACGGTTATGGCGGGGGCCAACGTCCTGACTTTC. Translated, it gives CSVRTVMAGANVLTF.

The CDR3 reads CATTSLRERIQETQYF. In nucleotides, the CDR3 is TGTGCCACCACCTCTCTTCGAGAACGGATCCAAGAGACCCAGTACTTC. J is TRBJ2-5 and V is TRBV15; the D is unclear. The CDR3 loop spans 16 amino acids. V shed 7 bases and J shed 1 base, with 19 bases lying between them. Germline CDR1 is LNHNV and CDR2 is YYDKDF (reference sequence).

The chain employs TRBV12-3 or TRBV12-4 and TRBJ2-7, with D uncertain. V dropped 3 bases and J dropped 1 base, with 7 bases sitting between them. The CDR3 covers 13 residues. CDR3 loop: CASSFDVSYEQYF. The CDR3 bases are TGTGCCAGCAGTTTCGATGTATCCTACGAGCAGTACTTC.

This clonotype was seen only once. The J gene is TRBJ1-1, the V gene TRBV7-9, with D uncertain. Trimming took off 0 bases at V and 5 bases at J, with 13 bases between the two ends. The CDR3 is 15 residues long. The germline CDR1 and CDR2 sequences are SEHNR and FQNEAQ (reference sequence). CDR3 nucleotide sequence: TGTGCCAGCAGCTTAGCGCTCAGTGATCGTACTGAAGCTTTCTTT. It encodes CASSLALSDRTEAFF. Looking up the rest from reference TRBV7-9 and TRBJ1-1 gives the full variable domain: DTGVSQNPRHKITKRGQNVTFRCDPISEHNRLYWYRQTLGQGPEFLTYFQNEAQLEKSRLLSDRFSAERPKGSFSTLEIQRTEQGDSAMYLCASSLALSDRTEAFFGQGTRLTVV.

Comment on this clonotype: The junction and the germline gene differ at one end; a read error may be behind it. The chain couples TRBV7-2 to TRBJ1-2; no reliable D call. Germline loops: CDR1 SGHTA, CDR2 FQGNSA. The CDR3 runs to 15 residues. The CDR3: CASSLEAGNAYGYTF. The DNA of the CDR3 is TGTGCCAGCAGTTTAGAGGCGGGAAATGCCTATGGCTACACCTTC.

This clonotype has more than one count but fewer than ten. CDR3 nucleotides: TGTGCCAGCAGCTTATACTCCAGCAGAGAGACCCAGTACTTC. Protein product: CASSLYSSRETQYF. The chain recombines TRBV11-2 with TRBJ2-4; D is unclear. The tail of the sequence fits TRBJ2-5 better, so the J call may be wrong. Per the germline V gene, CDR1 is SGHAT and CDR2 is FQNNGV. There are 14 residues in the CDR3.

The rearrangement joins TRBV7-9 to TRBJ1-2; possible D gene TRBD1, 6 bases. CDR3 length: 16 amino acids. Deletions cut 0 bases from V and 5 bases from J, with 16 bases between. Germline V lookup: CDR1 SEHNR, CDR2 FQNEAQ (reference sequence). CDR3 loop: CASSLAGSRGTYGYTF. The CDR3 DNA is TGTGCCAGCAGCTTAGCGGGGTCCAGGGGAACGTATGGCTACACCTTC.

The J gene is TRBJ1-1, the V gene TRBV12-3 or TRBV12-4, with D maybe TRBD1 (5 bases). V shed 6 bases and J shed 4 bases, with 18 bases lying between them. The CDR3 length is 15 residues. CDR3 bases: TGTGCCAGCAGCACCGAGGGGTCGGTTCGCACTGAAGCTTTCTTT. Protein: CASSTEGSVRTEAFF.

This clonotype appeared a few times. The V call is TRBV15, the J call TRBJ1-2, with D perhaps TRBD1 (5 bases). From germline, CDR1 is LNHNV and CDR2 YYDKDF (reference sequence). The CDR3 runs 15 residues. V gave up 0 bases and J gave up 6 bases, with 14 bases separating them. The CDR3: CATSRDQAGRDGYTF. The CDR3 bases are TGTGCCACCAGCAGAGATCAGGCAGGGAGGGATGGCTACACCTTC. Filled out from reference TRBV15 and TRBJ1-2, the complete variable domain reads DAMVIQNPRYQVTQFGKPVTLSCSQTLNHNVMYWYQQKSSQAPKLLFHYYDKDFNNEADTPDNFQSRRPNTSFCFLDIRSPGLGDTAMYLCATSRDQAGRDGYTFGSGTRLTVV.

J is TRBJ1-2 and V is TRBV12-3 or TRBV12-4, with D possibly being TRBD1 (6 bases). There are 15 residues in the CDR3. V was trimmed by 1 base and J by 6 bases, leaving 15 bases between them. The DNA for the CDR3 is TGTGCCAGCAGTTTAGGGTCAGGGGCGCAGAATGGCTACACCTTC. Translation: CASSLGSGAQNGYTF.

The CDR3, as DNA: TGCAGCGTGCTCAGTGTCGGGAACTATGGCTACACCTTC. It encodes CSVLSVGNYGYTF. This chain uses TRBV29-1 with TRBJ1-2; unclear D gene. Trimming left V 6 bases short and J 2 bases short, with 13 bases between. Germline V lookup: CDR1 SQVTM, CDR2 ANQGSEA. This CDR3 has 13 amino acids.

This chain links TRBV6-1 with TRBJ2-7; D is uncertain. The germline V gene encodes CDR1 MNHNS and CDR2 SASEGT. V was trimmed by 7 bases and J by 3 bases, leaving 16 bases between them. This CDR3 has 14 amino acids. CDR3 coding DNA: TGTGCCAGCATTTTGTCGGACGGAGACTACGAGCAGTACTTC. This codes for CASILSDGDYEQYF.

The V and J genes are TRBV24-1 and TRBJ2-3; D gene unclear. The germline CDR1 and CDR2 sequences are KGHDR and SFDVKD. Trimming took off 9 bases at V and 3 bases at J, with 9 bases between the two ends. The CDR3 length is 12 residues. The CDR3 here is CATAGRTDTQYF. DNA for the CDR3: TGTGCCACCGCAGGAAGGACAGATACGCAGTATTTT.

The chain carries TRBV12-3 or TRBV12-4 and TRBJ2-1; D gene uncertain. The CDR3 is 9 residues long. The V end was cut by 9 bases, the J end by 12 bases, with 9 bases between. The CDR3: CASVAVQFF. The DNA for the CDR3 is TGTGCCAGTGTCGCGGTGCAGTTCTTC.

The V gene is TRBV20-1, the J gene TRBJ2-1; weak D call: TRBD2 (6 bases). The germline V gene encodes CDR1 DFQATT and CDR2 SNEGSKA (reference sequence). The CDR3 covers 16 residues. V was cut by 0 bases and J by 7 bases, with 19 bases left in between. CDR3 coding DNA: TGCAGTGCTAGAGATCCCCGCCGCGGGATAGGGAATGAGCAGTTCTTC. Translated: CSARDPRRGIGNEQFF.

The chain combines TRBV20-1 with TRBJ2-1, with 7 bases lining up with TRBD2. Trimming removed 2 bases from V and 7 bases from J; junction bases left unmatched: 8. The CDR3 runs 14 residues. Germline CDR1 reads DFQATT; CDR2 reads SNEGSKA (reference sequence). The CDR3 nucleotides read TGCAGTGCTAGAATGGCTAGCGGTGTTAATGAGCAGTTCTTC. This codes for CSARMASGVNEQFF.

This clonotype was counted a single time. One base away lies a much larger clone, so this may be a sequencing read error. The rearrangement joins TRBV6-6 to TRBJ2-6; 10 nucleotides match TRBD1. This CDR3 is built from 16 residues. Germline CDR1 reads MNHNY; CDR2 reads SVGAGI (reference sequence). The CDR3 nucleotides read TGTGCCAGCCGAGACAGGGGGCGTCCTGGGGCCAACGTCCAGACTTTC. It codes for CASRDRGRPGANVQTF.

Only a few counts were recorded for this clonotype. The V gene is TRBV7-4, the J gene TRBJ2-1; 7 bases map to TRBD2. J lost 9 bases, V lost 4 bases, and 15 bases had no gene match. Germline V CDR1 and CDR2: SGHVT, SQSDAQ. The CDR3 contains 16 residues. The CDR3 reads CASSSRLEREYGEQFF. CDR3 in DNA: TGTGCCAGCAGCTCAAGGCTTGAGCGGGAATACGGTGAGCAGTTCTTC. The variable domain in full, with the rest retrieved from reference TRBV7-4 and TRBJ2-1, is GAGVSQSPRYKVAKRGRDVALRCDSISGHVTLYWYRQTLGQGSEVLTYSQSDAQRDKSGRPSGRFSAERPERSVSTLKIQRTEQGDSAVYLCASSSRLEREYGEQFFGPGTRLTVL.

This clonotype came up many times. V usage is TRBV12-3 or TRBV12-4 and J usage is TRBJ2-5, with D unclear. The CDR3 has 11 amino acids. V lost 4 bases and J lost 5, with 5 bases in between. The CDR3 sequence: CASSSLETQYF. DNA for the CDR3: TGTGCCAGCAGTTCACTGGAGACCCAGTACTTC.

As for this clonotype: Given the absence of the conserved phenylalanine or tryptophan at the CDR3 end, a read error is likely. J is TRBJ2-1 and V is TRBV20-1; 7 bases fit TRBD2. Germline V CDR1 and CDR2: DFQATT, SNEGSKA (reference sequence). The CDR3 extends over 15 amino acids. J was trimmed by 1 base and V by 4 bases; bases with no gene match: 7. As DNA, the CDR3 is TGCAGTGCTAAGCCCCCTAGCGGTTCCTACAATGAGCAGTTCTTA. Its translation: CSAKPPSGSYNEQFL.

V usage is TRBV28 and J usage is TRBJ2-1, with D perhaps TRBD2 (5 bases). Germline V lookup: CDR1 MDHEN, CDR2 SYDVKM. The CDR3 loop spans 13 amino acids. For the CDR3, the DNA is TGTGTCAGTGCACAACTGGAGGTCAATGAGCAGTTCTTC. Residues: CVSAQLEVNEQFF.

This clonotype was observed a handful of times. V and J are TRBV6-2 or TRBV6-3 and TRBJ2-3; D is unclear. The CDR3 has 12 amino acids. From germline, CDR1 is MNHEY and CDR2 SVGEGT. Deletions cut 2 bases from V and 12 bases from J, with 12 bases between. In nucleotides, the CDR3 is TGTGCCAGCAGTTACGCCCCGAACGACCAGTATTTT. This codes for CASSYAPNDQYF.